This T cell receptor (beta chain) was retrieved from a study of T cells in localized non-small cell lung cancer. Findings and limits, study-wide: Among blood samples, higher T cell density accompanied longer overall survival.

Profiling relied on immunoSEQ multiplex PCR, and the TCRdb table lists in-frame clones only, not all of them. The sample holds approximately 2,500 clones; under 25% are singletons and the top ten take about 15%. This clone showed up just a few times. As yet, its antigen is unknown. The sequencing used normal lung tissue next to the tumor, collected before any cancer treatment. The TCR sequence derives from a man aged 40 to 75 with stage I squamous cell lung carcinoma.

This CDR3 is CATSSGSLSYNEQFF. The CDR3 coding sequence is TGTGCCACCAGCAGCGGGAGCCTCTCCTACAATGAGCAGTTCTTC. The chain links TRBV15 to TRBJ2-1, with a tentative D call TRBD2 (6 bases). V lost 3 bases, J lost 0 bases, and 9 bases lay in between. This CDR3 spans 15 amino acids. The germline V gene has CDR1 LNHNV and CDR2 YYDKDF (reference sequence).